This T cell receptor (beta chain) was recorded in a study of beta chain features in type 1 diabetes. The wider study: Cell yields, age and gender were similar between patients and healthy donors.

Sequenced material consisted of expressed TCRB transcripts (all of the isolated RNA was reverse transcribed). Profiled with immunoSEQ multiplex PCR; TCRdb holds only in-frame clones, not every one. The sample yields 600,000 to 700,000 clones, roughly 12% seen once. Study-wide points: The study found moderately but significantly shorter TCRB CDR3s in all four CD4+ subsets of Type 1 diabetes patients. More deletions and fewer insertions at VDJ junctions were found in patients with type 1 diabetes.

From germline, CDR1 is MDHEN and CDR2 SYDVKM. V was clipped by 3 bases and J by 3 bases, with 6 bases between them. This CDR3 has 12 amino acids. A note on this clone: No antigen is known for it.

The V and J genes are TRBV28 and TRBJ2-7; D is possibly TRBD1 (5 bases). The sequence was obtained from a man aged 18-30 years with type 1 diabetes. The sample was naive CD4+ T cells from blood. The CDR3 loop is CASSLTDYEQYF. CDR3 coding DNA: TGTGCCAGCAGTTTGACAGACTACGAGCAGTACTTC.